In its sample, the clone carrying this TCR beta chain was seen once. Original handling: How many nucleated cells were present was estimated from reference gene primer amplification. Here immunoSEQ multiplex PCR was the method, and the copy in TCRdb shows in-frame clones only, minus some. V, J and clone size were drawn from that table, and D and trimming were deduced from the DNA. The data hold roughly 410,000 clones, with around 92% observed a single time. This record belongs to a study of blood T cell repertoires in COVID-19. Study-level background: COVID-19 samples, acute and convalescent, were from the United States, Italy and Spain. Sources were T cells, B-cell-depleted T cells, or PBMCs; the material itself was cDNA or gDNA.

Trimming cost V 5 bases and J 0 bases, with 16 bases left between them. This CDR3 is built from 17 residues. Germline V CDR1 and CDR2: SEHNR, FQNEAQ (reference sequence). The sample consisted of peripheral blood. This receptor was identified in a man in his forties with acute or convalescent COVID-19. The genes are TRBV7-9 and TRBJ1-4; perhaps TRBD1 as D (5 bases). DNA for the CDR3: TGTGCCAGCAGCCCCCCCAGGGTCGCTTCAACTAATGAAAAACTGTTTTTT. This sequence encodes CASSPPRVASTNEKLFF.